This entry lists 26 T cell receptor beta chains sequenced from one sample in a study of blood T cell repertoires in COVID-19 (dated by TCRdb to 2018 to 2020). The library relied on the immunoSEQ multiplex PCR assay. TCRdb limited this immuneACCESS table to in-frame rearrangements with V and J called. A share of clones is missing; checked studies link under half to unresolved V genes, and the rest is unexplained. Across this sample there are hundreds of thousands of clones, with approximately 90% seen only once. The top ten hold 9.5% to 15% of the sample. The specimen sequenced was peripheral blood. The source of these receptors is a woman younger than 35 who had recovered from COVID-19.

DNA for the CDR3: TGTGCCAGTAGCATCGACGAGGGTAGCGGGAGCTTGAAGACCCAGTACTTC. Its translation: CASSIDEGSGSLKTQYF. The chain links TRBV19 to TRBJ2-5, with TRBD2 matching 9 bases. Looked up from germline, CDR1 is LNHDA and CDR2 is SQIVND (reference sequence). Germline trimming cut 6 bases from V and 6 bases from J; bases unmatched to any gene: 17. This CDR3 region has 17 residues.

The rearrangement joins TRBV14 to TRBJ1-2; 8 bases agree with TRBD1. Germline values: CDR1 SGHDN, CDR2 FVKESK. J was trimmed by 5 bases and V by 1 base; bases with no gene match: 3. This CDR3 is built from 14 residues. The CDR3 nucleotides read TGTGCCAGCAGCCAAGGAACAGGGGGATATGGCTACACCTTC. This codes for CASSQGTGGYGYTF.

The chain is built from TRBV27 and TRBJ1-2, with TRBD1 as a possible D gene (5 bases). The CDR3 spans 14 residues. The V gene's germline CDR1 is MNHEY and CDR2 SMNVEV (reference sequence). Trimming removed 6 bases from V and 2 bases from J, with 13 bases in between. CDR3 amino acids: CASSLVGGNYGYTF. The CDR3 DNA sequence: TGTGCCAGCAGCCTGGTCGGGGGAAACTATGGCTACACCTTC.

This clone was detected once. The chain is built from TRBV6-2 or TRBV6-3 and TRBJ1-3; D is perhaps TRBD1 (5 bases). The CDR3 is 15 residues long. Trimming cost V 6 bases and J 4 bases, with 16 bases left between them. Germline-derived CDR1 and CDR2 are MNHEY and SVGEGT. In DNA, the CDR3 is TGTGCCAGCAGCTCACCTTCCCGACAGGGAAACACCATATATTTT. Translated: CASSSPSRQGNTIYF.

V and J are TRBV5-4 and TRBJ2-3; 11 bases match TRBD1. The CDR3 consists of 15 residues. CDR1 is SGHNT, CDR2 YYREEE, per germline (reference sequence). With 3 bases clipped from V and 4 bases from J, the junction kept 4 bases outside the gene matches. The CDR3 DNA reads TGTGCCAGCAGCTCCCCGGGACAGGGGGCAGATACGCAGTATTTT. It is translated as CASSSPGQGADTQYF.

CDR3 nucleotide sequence: TGTGCCAGTAGTATGAGGGCGCCGAATGGCTACACCTTC. Protein sequence: CASSMRAPNGYTF. The V and J genes are TRBV19 and TRBJ1-2; D gene ambiguous. Germline V gene data show CDR1 as LNHDA and CDR2 as SQIVND (reference sequence). The CDR3 extends over 13 amino acids. V was trimmed by 3 bases and J by 6 bases, leaving 11 bases between them.

This clone was seen more than once but under ten times. The chain has TRBV6-5 and TRBJ1-1, with D tentatively TRBD1 (6 bases). Trimming stripped 4 bases from V and 0 bases from J, with 12 bases between. CDR1 MNHEY and CDR2 SVGAGI come from the germline V gene. CDR3 size: 15 residues. This CDR3 reads CASSSLDSLNTEAFF. The CDR3 bases are TGTGCCAGCAGTTCTCTGGACAGCCTGAACACTGAAGCTTTCTTT.

V usage is TRBV5-1 and J usage is TRBJ2-5; a possible D gene is TRBD2 (5 bases). V was pared by 2 bases and J by 4 bases, with 9 bases between. Germline V gene data show CDR1 as SGHRS and CDR2 as YFSETQ. The CDR3 covers 13 residues. The CDR3 region has the DNA TGCGCCAGCAGCTTTGGCAGCGGAGAGACCCAGTACTTC. This codes for CASSFGSGETQYF.

The gene calls are TRBV7-9 and TRBJ2-1, with 8 nucleotides matching TRBD2. The CDR3 has 15 amino acids. Germline V gene data show CDR1 as SEHNR and CDR2 as FQNEAQ (reference sequence). Trimming at V came to 3 bases and at J to 5 bases, leaving 6 bases not matched to a gene. The CDR3 DNA is TGTGCCAGCAGCTTGTCAGCGGGAGCACACAATGAGCAGTTCTTC. It yields the protein CASSLSAGAHNEQFF.

This clone was observed a few times. The rearrangement links TRBV5-1 to TRBJ2-1; 10 bases map to TRBD1. In germline, CDR1 is SGHRS, CDR2 YFSETQ. The CDR3 runs 17 residues. V lost 0 bases to trimming and J lost 8 bases; unmatched junction nucleotides: 11. CDR3: CASSLVWGDRGDDEQFF. CDR3 sequence (DNA): TGCGCCAGCAGCTTGGTGTGGGGGGACAGGGGTGACGATGAGCAGTTCTTC.

The chain employs TRBV25-1 and TRBJ2-1; 8 bases map to TRBD2. With V trimmed by 8 bases and J by 0 bases, 3 bases remained unmatched. The CDR3 has 14 amino acids. Per the germline V gene, CDR1 is MGHDK and CDR2 is SYGVNS. The CDR3 protein is CASVSGTSYNEQFF. The CDR3 DNA sequence: TGTGCCAGCGTTAGCGGGACCTCCTACAATGAGCAGTTCTTC.

The J gene is TRBJ2-7, the V gene TRBV4-2, with 7 bases identical to TRBD1. Per germline, CDR1 LGHNA and CDR2 YNFKEQ. V gave up 2 bases and J gave up 5 bases; unmatched junction bases: 0. The CDR3 sequence is 12 residues long. CDR3 sequence: CASSQTGDEQYF. CDR3 in DNA: TGTGCCAGCAGCCAAACAGGGGACGAGCAGTACTTC.

The rearrangement links TRBV6-1 to TRBJ2-3, with 9 bases aligning to TRBD2. The CDR3 runs to 18 residues. The V and J ends lost 4 bases and 3 bases, in that order; junction bases with no gene match: 14. In germline, CDR1 is MNHNS, CDR2 SASEGT. In DNA form, the CDR3 reads TGTGCCAGCAGTGGGATCTCCTGGCGGGAGGGCCGAACAGATACGCAGTATTTT. This gives the protein CASSGISWREGRTDTQYF.

V usage is TRBV5-1 and J usage is TRBJ1-3; no reliable D call. Germline loops: CDR1 SGHRS, CDR2 YFSETQ. The V and J ends lost 8 bases and 0 bases respectively, with 6 bases between them. CDR3 length: 12 amino acids. Written as DNA, the CDR3 is TGCGCCAGTCACAGCTCTGGAAACACCATATATTTT. It specifies CASHSSGNTIYF.

This sequence joins TRBV7-3 and TRBJ2-1; 8 bases map to TRBD1. Germline assignment: CDR1 SGHTA and CDR2 FQGTGA. The CDR3 has 16 amino acids. V lost 5 bases to trimming and J lost 4 bases; unmatched junction nucleotides: 10. The CDR3 here is CASSPLDRVWYNEQFF. In DNA, the CDR3 is TGTGCCAGCAGCCCCTTGGACAGGGTATGGTACAATGAGCAGTTCTTC.

The chain couples TRBV27 to TRBJ2-1; a weak D match, TRBD2 (6 bases). The V end was cut by 1 base, the J end by 8 bases, with 15 bases between. The CDR3 covers 15 residues. Germline V gene data show CDR1 as MNHEY and CDR2 as SMNVEV (reference sequence). CDR3 protein: CASSLFGAGIDEQFF. CDR3 coding DNA: TGTGCCAGCAGTTTATTTGGGGCGGGGATCGATGAGCAGTTCTTC.

The V gene is TRBV7-2, the J gene TRBJ2-3; TRBD2 matches 7 bases. Germline-derived CDR1 and CDR2 are SGHTA and FQGNSA. The CDR3 has 13 amino acids. With V trimmed by 3 bases and J by 5 bases, 2 bases remained unmatched. The chain's CDR3 is CASSFIAGDTQYF. The CDR3 DNA reads as TGTGCCAGCAGCTTTATAGCGGGAGATACGCAGTATTTT.

The chain links TRBV7-9 to TRBJ1-3, with D hard to call. Trimming stripped 4 bases from V and 1 base from J, with 14 bases between. The CDR3 contains 16 residues. Germline V gives CDR1 SEHNR, CDR2 FQNEAQ (reference sequence). The CDR3 reads CASSSNDGSSGNTIYF. DNA of the CDR3: TGTGCCAGCAGCTCAAACGATGGGAGTTCTGGAAACACCATATATTTT. Drawing the rest from reference TRBV7-9 and TRBJ1-3, the complete variable domain is DTGVSQNPRHKITKRGQNVTFRCDPISEHNRLYWYRQTLGQGPEFLTYFQNEAQLEKSRLLSDRFSAERPKGSFSTLEIQRTEQGDSAMYLCASSSNDGSSGNTIYFGEGSWLTVV.

The V gene is TRBV6-6, the J gene TRBJ1-1, with D unresolved. The germline gives CDR1 MNHNY, CDR2 SVGAGI (reference sequence). This CDR3 is 14 amino acids long. Trimming cost V 4 bases and J 0 bases, with 9 bases left between them. The CDR3 DNA follows: TGTGCCAGCAGTTTTCAGCGGATGAACACTGAAGCTTTCTTT. This encodes CASSFQRMNTEAFF.

The V and J genes are TRBV20-1 and TRBJ1-2; TRBD1 matches 7 bases. V lost 3 bases and J lost 5; bases outside the gene matches: 6. Germline CDR1 DFQATT, CDR2 SNEGSKA (reference sequence). The CDR3 contains 13 residues. CDR3 loop: CSASIRDRYGYTF. In nucleotides, the CDR3 is TGCAGTGCTAGTATCCGGGACAGATATGGCTACACCTTC.

The chain links TRBV30 to TRBJ2-5, with 13 nucleotides matching TRBD2. CDR3 length equals 17 residues. Per the germline V gene, CDR1 is GTSNPN and CDR2 is SVGIG (reference sequence). With 3 bases clipped from V and 5 bases from J, the junction kept 12 bases outside the gene matches. CDR3 coding DNA: TGTGCCTGGAGAGGCGGAACTAGCGGGAGGGCCCTTGAGACCCAGTACTTC. Its protein product is CAWRGGTSGRALETQYF. Full variable domain (remainder filled in from reference TRBV30 and TRBJ2-5): SQTIHQWPATLVQPVGSPLSLECTVEGTSNPNLYWYRQAAGRGLQLLFYSVGIGQISSEVPQNLSASRPQDRQFILSSKKLLLSDSGFYLCAWRGGTSGRALETQYFGPGTRLLVL.

About this clone: Additional DNA sequences in this sample encode the identical CDR3. The rearrangement joins TRBV19 to TRBJ1-1, with D perhaps TRBD1 (5 bases). This CDR3 is 13 amino acids long. The germline gives CDR1 LNHDA, CDR2 SQIVND (reference sequence). V gave up 3 bases and J gave up 2 bases, with 7 bases separating them. CDR3 sequence reads: CASSIGANTEAFF. The DNA for the CDR3 is TGTGCCAGTAGTATTGGGGCTAACACTGAAGCTTTCTTT.

A note on this clone: Other DNA sequences within the sample encode an identical CDR3. V gene TRBV15 combines with J gene TRBJ1-5; the D is unclear. V dropped 0 bases and J dropped 2 bases, with 5 bases sitting between them. The germline V gene has CDR1 LNHNV and CDR2 YYDKDF (reference sequence). This CDR3 comprises 14 residues. CDR3 loop: CATSRDRGNQPQHF. The CDR3 DNA reads TGTGCCACCAGCAGAGATAGAGGCAATCAGCCCCAGCATTTT.

The chain joins TRBV21-1 to TRBJ2-7; the table's D call, TRBD1, was not checked against the DNA. TRBV21-1 is labeled a pseudogene. The CDR3 runs to 15 residues. The CDR3 DNA is TGTGCCAGCAGCGCAAACAGGGGGTTGCCCGGCGAGCAGTACTTC. Translated: CASSANRGLPGEQYF.

This chain joins TRBV18 and TRBJ1-2; 7 bases are shared with TRBD1. V shed 2 bases and J 5 bases; nucleotides not matched to a gene: 5. The CDR3 has 14 residues. Germline V gene data show CDR1 as KGHSH and CDR2 as LQKENI. The CDR3 is CASSPRTGGYGYTF. CDR3 DNA sequence: TGTGCCAGCTCACCAAGGACAGGCGGATATGGCTACACCTTC.

CDR3 loop: CASSVGTGDYEQYF. For the CDR3, the DNA is TGTGCCAGCAGCGTTGGGACAGGGGACTACGAGCAGTACTTC. The chain joins TRBV9 to TRBJ2-7; 10 positions agree with TRBD1. The V and J ends lost 2 bases and 3 bases, in that order; junction bases with no gene match: 2. Germline loops: CDR1 SGDLS, CDR2 YYNGEE. This CDR3 spans 14 amino acids.